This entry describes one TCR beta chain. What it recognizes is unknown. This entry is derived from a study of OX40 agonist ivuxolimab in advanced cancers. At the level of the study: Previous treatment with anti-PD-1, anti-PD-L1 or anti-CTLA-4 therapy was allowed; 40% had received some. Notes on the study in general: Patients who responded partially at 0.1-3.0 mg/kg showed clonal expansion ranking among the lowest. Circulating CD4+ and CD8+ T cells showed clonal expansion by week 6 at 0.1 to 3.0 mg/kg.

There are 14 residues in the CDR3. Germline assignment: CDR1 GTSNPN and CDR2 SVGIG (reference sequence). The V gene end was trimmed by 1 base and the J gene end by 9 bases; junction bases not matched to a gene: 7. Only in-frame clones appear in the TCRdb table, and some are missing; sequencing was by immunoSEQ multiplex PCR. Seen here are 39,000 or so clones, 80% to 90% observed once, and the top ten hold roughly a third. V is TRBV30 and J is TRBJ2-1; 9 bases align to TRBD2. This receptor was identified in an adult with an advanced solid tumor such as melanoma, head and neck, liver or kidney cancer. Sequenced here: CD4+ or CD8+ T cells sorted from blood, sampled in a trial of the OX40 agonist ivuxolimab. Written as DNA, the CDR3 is TGTGCCTGGAGTGAAGTAGCGGGAGCTACTGAGCAGTTCTTC. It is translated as CAWSEVAGATEQFF.